The 18 T cell receptor beta chains presented below share a single source sample, sequenced in a study of vaccination effects on CD4 cells after COVID-19. CD4+ T cells specific for antigen were expanded with viral peptide pools by the ViraFEST assay before sequencing. It was after approximately 11 days of culture that CD4+ T cells were isolated. Subjects were given two BNT162b2 or mRNA-1273 vaccine doses. No antigen is known for these receptors. The protocol was immunoSEQ multiplex PCR, while the TCRdb copy is restricted to in-frame clones and leaves out a portion. The sample has approximately 78,000 clones, about 81% seen once. Sample: CD4+ T cells from PBMCs cultured with HCoV-229E spike peptides, taken after COVID-19 vaccination. These receptor sequences come from a human donor who received a COVID-19 vaccine.

The chain carries TRBV2 and TRBJ2-7, with D hard to call. Germline loops: CDR1 SNHLY, CDR2 FYNNEI. V lost 7 bases and J 2 bases, leaving 15 bases between the germline ends. The CDR3 runs 14 residues. The CDR3 region is CASIRAWPTYEQYV. The CDR3, as DNA: TGTGCCAGCATAAGGGCTTGGCCAACCTACGAGCAGTACGTC.

The gene calls are TRBV24-1 and TRBJ1-1, with 8 nucleotides matching TRBD1. Unmatched junction bases numbered 2, after V lost 5 bases and J lost 1 base. CDR3 length equals 14 residues. Per the germline V gene, CDR1 is KGHDR and CDR2 is SFDVKD. Written as DNA, the CDR3 is TGTGCCACCAGTGCCGGGACAGGGAACACTGAAGCTTTCTTT. This codes for CATSAGTGNTEAFF.

This chain joins TRBV6-5 and TRBJ1-6; D is undetermined. The CDR3 runs to 15 residues. V was shortened by 2 bases and J by 3 bases, with 8 bases between the two germline ends. Per germline, CDR1 MNHEY and CDR2 SVGAGI. The CDR3 is CASSYGQVYNSPLHF. In nucleotides, the CDR3 is TGTGCCAGCAGTTACGGGCAGGTCTATAATTCACCCCTCCACTTT.

This clone was seen only once. The V gene is TRBV10-3, the J gene TRBJ2-5; 12 bases are shared with TRBD2. The trim removed 3 bases at V and 5 bases at J, leaving 4 bases unmatched. CDR3 size: 15 residues. Germline CDR1 is ENHRY and CDR2 is SYGVKD. The CDR3 is CAISDSSGGGETQYF. The CDR3 DNA follows: TGTGCCATCAGTGACTCTAGCGGGGGGGGTGAGACCCAGTACTTC.

The chain is built from TRBV20-1 and TRBJ1-3; possibly TRBD1 for D (5 bases). Trimming cost V 3 bases and J 4 bases, with 13 bases left between them. The CDR3 extends over 14 amino acids. The germline CDR1 and CDR2 sequences are DFQATT and SNEGSKA (reference sequence). The CDR3 DNA sequence: TGCAGTGCTAGTCCAGGGTTTTCAGGAAACACCATATATTTT. Residues: CSASPGFSGNTIYF.

The chain links TRBV2 to TRBJ1-5, with D maybe TRBD1 (6 bases). Trimming took off 7 bases at V and 1 base at J, with 17 bases between the two ends. This CDR3 is built from 16 residues. Germline loops: CDR1 SNHLY, CDR2 FYNNEI. The CDR3 region has the DNA TGTGCCAGCATCCTCGAGGAGGGGGGCAGCAATCAGCCCCAGCATTTT. It translates to CASILEEGGSNQPQHF.

This chain links TRBV12-3 or TRBV12-4 with TRBJ1-2; D is perhaps TRBD1 (6 bases). V was pared by 7 bases and J by 10 bases, with 19 bases between. The CDR3 length is 13 residues. The CDR3: CASKSRAGVDYTF. CDR3 in DNA: TGTGCCAGCAAGTCGAGGGCAGGGGTTGACTACACCTTC.

In nucleotides, the CDR3 is TGTGCCAGCAGTTCCCCGGGACTAGCGGATCCCTACGAGCAGTACGTC. Its translation: CASSSPGLADPYEQYV. This chain joins TRBV6-2 or TRBV6-3 and TRBJ2-7; 11 nucleotides align to TRBD2. The CDR3 spans 16 residues. Germline V gene data show CDR1 as MNHEY and CDR2 as SVGEGT. V lost 4 bases and J lost 2; bases outside the gene matches: 7.

This chain connects TRBV5-1 to TRBJ2-1; weak D call: TRBD2 (5 bases). The CDR3 consists of 14 residues. The V and J ends lost 3 bases and 3 bases respectively, with 10 bases between them. Germline values: CDR1 SGHRS, CDR2 YFSETQ. CDR3 coding DNA: TGCGCCAGCAGCTCCACCGGGAACTACAATGAGCAGTTCTTC. Translating it yields CASSSTGNYNEQFF.

J is TRBJ2-2 and V is TRBV6-5; the match to TRBD1 covers 10 bases. Trimming removed 6 bases from V and 5 bases from J; junction bases left unmatched: 3. Germline assignment: CDR1 MNHEY and CDR2 SVGAGI. CDR3 length equals 14 residues. The CDR3 DNA reads as TGTGCCAGCAGGCGGACAGGGGGAACCGGGGAGCTGTTTTTT. It codes for CASRRTGGTGELFF.

This chain connects TRBV5-1 to TRBJ1-3; no clear D gene. Germline V gene lookup returns CDR1 SGHRS and CDR2 YFSETQ. V dropped 0 bases and J dropped 3 bases, with 10 bases sitting between them. The CDR3 is made up of 15 amino acids. The CDR3 is CASSLALGGGNTIYF. The CDR3 bases are TGCGCCAGCAGCTTGGCATTGGGAGGTGGAAACACCATATATTTT.

This chain links TRBV5-1 with TRBJ1-2; 8 nucleotides align to TRBD1. Germline CDR1 SGHRS, CDR2 YFSETQ. The junction had 15 bases not matched to a gene; V was cut back by 4 bases and J by 10 bases. The CDR3 contains 15 residues. The CDR3 nucleotides are TGCGCCAGCAGCCTAAACCCCGGGACAGGCCCTATCTACACCTTC. It codes for CASSLNPGTGPIYTF.

The table lists this clone with a few counts. The chain links TRBV7-2 to TRBJ1-2; D gene ambiguous. Germline values: CDR1 SGHTA, CDR2 FQGNSA. The CDR3 consists of 13 residues. Trimming left V 6 bases short and J 4 bases short, with 12 bases between. Written as DNA, the CDR3 is TGTGCCAGCAGTTACGACAAAGCCTATGGCTACACCTTC. It yields the protein CASSYDKAYGYTF.

The rearrangement uses TRBV7-8 and TRBJ2-3, with TRBD1 identical over 7 bases. The CDR3 totals 16 residues. Trimming removed 5 bases from V and 1 base from J; junction bases left unmatched: 9. The germline CDR1 and CDR2 sequences are SGHVS and FQNEAQ. The CDR3 nucleotides are TGTGCCAGCAGCGCCGACAGGGTAGCTCGCACAGATACGCAGTATTTT. Protein: CASSADRVARTDTQYF.

The chain uses TRBV7-3 and TRBJ1-1; D might be TRBD1 (5 bases). CDR3 size: 14 residues. Per germline, CDR1 SGHTA and CDR2 FQGTGA. V was clipped by 2 bases and J by 4 bases, with 11 bases between them. The CDR3 here is CASSLLGAGTEAFF. CDR3 DNA sequence: TGTGCCAGCAGCTTACTAGGGGCCGGCACTGAAGCTTTCTTT.

This chain joins TRBV7-9 and TRBJ2-3, with TRBD1 as a possible D gene (6 bases). Trimming removed 1 base from V and 2 bases from J, with 7 bases in between. This CDR3 contains 14 residues. From germline, CDR1 is SEHNR and CDR2 FQNEAQ (reference sequence). CDR3 region: CASSLGQVTDTQYF. In nucleotides, the CDR3 is TGTGCCAGCAGCTTAGGACAGGTCACAGATACGCAGTATTTT.

The V call is TRBV6-5, the J call TRBJ2-3; D unclear. The CDR3 runs 15 residues. Trimming left V 6 bases short and J 6 bases short, with 19 bases between. Looked up from germline, CDR1 is MNHEY and CDR2 is SVGAGI. The CDR3 here is CASRRAFQSGDTQYF. The CDR3 region has the DNA TGTGCCAGCAGACGGGCCTTTCAGTCCGGCGATACGCAGTATTTT.

This clone was detected a few times. This rearrangement joins TRBV28 to TRBJ2-2; no reliable D call. The CDR3 consists of 15 residues. Germline CDR1 reads MDHEN; CDR2 reads SYDVKM. Trimming shortened V by 10 bases and J by 2 bases, and 17 bases separated the two germline ends. CDR3 DNA sequence: TGTGCCATCAAGACCGGCGACCTAAACACCGGGGAGCTGTTTTTT. It encodes CAIKTGDLNTGELFF.